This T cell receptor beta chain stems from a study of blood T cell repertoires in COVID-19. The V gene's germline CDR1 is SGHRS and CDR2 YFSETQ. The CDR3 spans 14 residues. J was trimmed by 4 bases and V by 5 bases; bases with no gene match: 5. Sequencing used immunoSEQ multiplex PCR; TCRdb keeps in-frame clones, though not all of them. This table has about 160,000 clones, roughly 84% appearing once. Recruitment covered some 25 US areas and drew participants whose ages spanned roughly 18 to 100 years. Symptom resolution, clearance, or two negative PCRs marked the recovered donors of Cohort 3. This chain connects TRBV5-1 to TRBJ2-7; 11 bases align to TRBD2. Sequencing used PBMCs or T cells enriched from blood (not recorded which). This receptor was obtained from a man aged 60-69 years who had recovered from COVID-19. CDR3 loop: CASRVGTSGYEQYF. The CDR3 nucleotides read TGCGCCAGCAGAGTTGGGACTAGCGGATACGAGCAGTACTTC.